The next 6 T cell receptor beta chains were all read from a single sample in a study of shared clonotypes between healthy human individuals. Measured with immunoSEQ multiplex PCR; TCRdb has only the in-frame clones, and not every one. In the table there are about 480,000 clones, nearly 80% of which are singletons. The source material was PBMCs. These receptors were taken from a woman between 40 and 55 years old in good health. Some clones in this sample may be carry-over from other donors' samples.

The genes are TRBV19 and TRBJ1-2; 9 nucleotides line up with TRBD1. With V trimmed by 4 bases and J by 7 bases, 4 bases remained unmatched. The CDR3 consists of 13 residues. Germline CDR1 reads LNHDA; CDR2 reads SQIVND (reference sequence). The CDR3 coding sequence is TGTGCCAGTAGTAGCCGGGACAGGGTTGGCTACACCTTC. Its protein product is CASSSRDRVGYTF.

This clone turned up a few times. The rearrangement uses TRBV5-1 and TRBJ1-5, with D possibly being TRBD1 (5 bases). V was shortened by 0 bases and J by 5 bases, with 6 bases between the two germline ends. CDR3 size: 13 residues. CDR1 and CDR2 from the germline V gene are SGHRS and YFSETQ. Here the CDR3 DNA reads TGCGCCAGCAGCTTGGTGGGGGATCAGCCCCAGCATTTT. Its protein product is CASSLVGDQPQHF.

The gene calls are TRBV2 and TRBJ1-2; unclear D gene. The CDR3 has 14 amino acids. V was trimmed by 6 bases and J by 2 bases, leaving 13 bases between them. Germline CDR1 is SNHLY and CDR2 is FYNNEI. The CDR3 bases are TGTGCCAGCAGGGCGGCGCCTCAAAACTATGGCTACACCTTC. Translating gives CASRAAPQNYGYTF.

CDR3 in amino acids: CATSRVGGQTLTGELFF. The CDR3 DNA is TGTGCCACCAGCAGAGTTGGTGGCCAGACACTCACCGGGGAGCTGTTTTTT. This rearrangement joins TRBV15 to TRBJ2-2; D unresolved. Germline V gives CDR1 LNHNV, CDR2 YYDKDF (reference sequence). The CDR3 covers 17 residues. The V and J ends lost 1 base and 4 bases respectively, with 16 bases between them.

The V call is TRBV28, the J call TRBJ1-2; tentatively, D is TRBD1 (6 bases). This CDR3 comprises 14 residues. CDR1 is MDHEN, CDR2 SYDVKM, per germline. Trimming stripped 2 bases from V and 8 bases from J, with 15 bases between. The CDR3 region has the DNA TGTGCCAGCAGTTTACTACAGGGTTGGGGAGGCTACACCTTC. This gives the protein CASSLLQGWGGYTF.

This chain uses TRBV5-1 with TRBJ2-7, with TRBD1 matching over 7 bases. CDR3 size: 14 residues. CDR1 is SGHRS, CDR2 YFSETQ, per germline. Germline trimming cut 4 bases from V and 2 bases from J; bases unmatched to any gene: 6. The CDR3 protein is CASSPTGVPYEQYF. The DNA of the CDR3 is TGCGCCAGCAGCCCCACAGGGGTCCCCTACGAGCAGTACTTC.